This TCR beta chain was profiled in a study of technical replicates of blood from a few donors. TCRdb's table, derived via immunoSEQ multiplex PCR, lists solely in-frame clones and lacks some. Among 17,000 or so clones listed, about 89% were seen once. Sequenced sample: PBMCs. This receptor was obtained from a human donor in good health.

Here the CDR3 DNA reads TGCGCCAGCAGCTTGGGCCTGCTAGCGGGAGGGCCGGGAGGGACCCAGTACTTC. Residues: CASSLGLLAGGPGGTQYF. This sequence joins TRBV5-1 and TRBJ2-5; 12 positions agree with TRBD2. Unmatched junction bases numbered 13, after V lost 0 bases and J lost 7 bases. Germline CDR1 SGHRS, CDR2 YFSETQ. The CDR3 consists of 18 residues.